This TCR beta chain was documented in a study of blood T cell repertoires in COVID-19. This table comes from immunoSEQ multiplex PCR, and its TCRdb copy is limited to in-frame clones, with some not included. Here the sample spans about 150,000 clones, 86% being singletons. Germline V CDR1 and CDR2: SSHAT, FNYEAQ (reference sequence). The CDR3 is made up of 15 amino acids. The junction had 5 bases not matched to a gene; V was cut back by 5 bases and J by 5 bases. This clone occurred a few times. The TCR sequence derives from a man aged 45-65 years who had recovered from COVID-19. Sequenced: PBMCs or T cells enriched from blood (not recorded which). The chain uses TRBV7-7 and TRBJ2-2; 10 bases line up with TRBD2. This CDR3 reads CASSLQREGTGELFF. The CDR3 DNA follows: TGTGCCAGCAGCCTTCAGCGGGAGGGGACCGGGGAGCTGTTTTTT.